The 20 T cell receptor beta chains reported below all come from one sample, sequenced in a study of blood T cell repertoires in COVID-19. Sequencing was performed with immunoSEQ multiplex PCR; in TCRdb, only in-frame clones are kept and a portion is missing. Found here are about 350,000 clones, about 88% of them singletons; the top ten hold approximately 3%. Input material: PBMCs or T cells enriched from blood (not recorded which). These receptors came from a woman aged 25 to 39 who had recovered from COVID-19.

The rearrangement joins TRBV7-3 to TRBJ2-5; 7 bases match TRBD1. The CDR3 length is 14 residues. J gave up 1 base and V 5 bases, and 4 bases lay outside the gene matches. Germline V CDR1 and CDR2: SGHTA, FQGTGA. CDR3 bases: TGTGCCAGCAGCCTCACAGGGGTCCAAGAGACCCAGTACTTC. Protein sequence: CASSLTGVQETQYF.

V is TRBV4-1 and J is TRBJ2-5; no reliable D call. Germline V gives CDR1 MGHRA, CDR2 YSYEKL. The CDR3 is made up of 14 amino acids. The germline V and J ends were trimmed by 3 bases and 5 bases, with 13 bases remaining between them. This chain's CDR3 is CASSHAGPRETQYF. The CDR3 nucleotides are TGCGCCAGCAGCCATGCAGGCCCTCGCGAGACCCAGTACTTC.

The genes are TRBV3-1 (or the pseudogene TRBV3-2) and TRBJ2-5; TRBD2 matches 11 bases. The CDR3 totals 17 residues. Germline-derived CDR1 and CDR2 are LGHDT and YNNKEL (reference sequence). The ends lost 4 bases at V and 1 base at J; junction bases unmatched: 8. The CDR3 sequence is CASSLYTSGGRQETQYF. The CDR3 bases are TGTGCCAGCAGCCTCTATACTAGCGGGGGCCGCCAAGAGACCCAGTACTTC.

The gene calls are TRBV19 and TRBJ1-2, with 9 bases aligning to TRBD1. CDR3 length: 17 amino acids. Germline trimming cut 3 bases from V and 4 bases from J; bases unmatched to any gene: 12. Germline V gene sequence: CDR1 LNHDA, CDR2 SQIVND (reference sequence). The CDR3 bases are TGTGCCAGTAGTATGGACGGGACAGGGCTTGGGGTCTATGGCTACACCTTC. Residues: CASSMDGTGLGVYGYTF.

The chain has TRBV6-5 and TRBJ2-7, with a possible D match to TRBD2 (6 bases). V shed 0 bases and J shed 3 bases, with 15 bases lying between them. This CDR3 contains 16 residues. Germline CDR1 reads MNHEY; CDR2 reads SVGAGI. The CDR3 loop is CASSYSAATRYYEQYF. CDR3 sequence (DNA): TGTGCCAGCAGTTACTCCGCGGCGACTAGATACTACGAGCAGTACTTC.

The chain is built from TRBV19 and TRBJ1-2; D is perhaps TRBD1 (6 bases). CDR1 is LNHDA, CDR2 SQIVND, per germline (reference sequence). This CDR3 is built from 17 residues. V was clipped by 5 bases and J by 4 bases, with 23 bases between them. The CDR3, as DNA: TGTGCCAGTAGTCCCGAGGGGCGACAGGCGGCCGGCTATGGCTACACCTTC. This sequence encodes CASSPEGRQAAGYGYTF.

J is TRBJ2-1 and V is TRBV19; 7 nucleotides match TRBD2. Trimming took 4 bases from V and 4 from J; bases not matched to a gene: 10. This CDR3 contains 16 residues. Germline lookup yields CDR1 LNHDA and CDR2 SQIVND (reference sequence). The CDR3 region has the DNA TGTGCCAGTAGTAAGGGAGGGTTTGGGCTATACAATGAGCAGTTCTTC. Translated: CASSKGGFGLYNEQFF.

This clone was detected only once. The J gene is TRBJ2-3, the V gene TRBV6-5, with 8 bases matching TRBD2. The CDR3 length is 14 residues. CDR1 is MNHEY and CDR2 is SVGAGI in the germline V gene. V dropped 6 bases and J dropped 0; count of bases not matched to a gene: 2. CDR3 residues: CASRPGGSTDTQYF. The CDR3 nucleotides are TGTGCCAGCAGGCCGGGGGGGAGCACAGATACGCAGTATTTT.

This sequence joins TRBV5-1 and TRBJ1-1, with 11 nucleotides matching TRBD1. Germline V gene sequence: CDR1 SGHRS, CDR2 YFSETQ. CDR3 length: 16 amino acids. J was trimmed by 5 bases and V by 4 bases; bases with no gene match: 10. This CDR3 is CASSPRTGGGWTEAFF. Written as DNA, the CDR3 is TGCGCCAGCAGCCCACGGACAGGGGGCGGGTGGACTGAAGCTTTCTTT.

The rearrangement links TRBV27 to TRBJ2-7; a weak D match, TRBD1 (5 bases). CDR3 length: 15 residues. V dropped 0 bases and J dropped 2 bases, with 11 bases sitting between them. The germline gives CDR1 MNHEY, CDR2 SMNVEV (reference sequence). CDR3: CASSLSFAGTYEQYF. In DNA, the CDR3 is TGTGCCAGCAGTTTATCATTTGCAGGGACCTACGAGCAGTACTTC.

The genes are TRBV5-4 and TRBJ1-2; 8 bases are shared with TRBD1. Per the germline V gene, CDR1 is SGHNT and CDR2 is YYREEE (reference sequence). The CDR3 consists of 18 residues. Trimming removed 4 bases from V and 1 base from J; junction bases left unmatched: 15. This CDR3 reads CASSDLSTGASFNYGYTF. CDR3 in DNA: TGTGCCAGCAGCGATTTGTCGACAGGGGCCTCTTTTAACTATGGCTACACCTTC.

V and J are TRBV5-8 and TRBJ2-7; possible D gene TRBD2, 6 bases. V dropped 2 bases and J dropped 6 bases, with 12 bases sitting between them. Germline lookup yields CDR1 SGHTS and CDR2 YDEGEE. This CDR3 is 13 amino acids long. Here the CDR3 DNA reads TGTGCCAGCAGCTTAATTGTCGGGGGCGAGCAGTACTTC. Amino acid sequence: CASSLIVGGEQYF.

The CDR3 sequence is CASSYNVGTTYEQYF. CDR3 bases: TGTGCCAGCAGTTATAATGTGGGGACAACCTACGAGCAGTACTTC. The V gene is TRBV6-2 or TRBV6-3, the J gene TRBJ2-7; D is perhaps TRBD1 (6 bases). Germline-derived CDR1 and CDR2 are MNHEY and SVGEGT. The V and J ends lost 3 bases and 2 bases respectively, with 14 bases between them. This CDR3 has 15 amino acids.

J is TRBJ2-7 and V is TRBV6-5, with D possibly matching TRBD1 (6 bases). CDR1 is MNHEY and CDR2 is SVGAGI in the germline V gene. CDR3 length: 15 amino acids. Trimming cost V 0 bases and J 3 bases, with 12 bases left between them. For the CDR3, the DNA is TGTGCCAGCAGTTACTCGACCAGGGGTGTCTACGAGCAGTACTTC. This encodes CASSYSTRGVYEQYF.

CDR3 in amino acids: CASSSYRGHNEQFF. The CDR3 DNA is TGCGCCAGCAGCTCATACAGGGGTCACAATGAGCAGTTCTTC. V gene TRBV5-1 combines with J gene TRBJ2-1; 7 nucleotides line up with TRBD1. The J segment lost 5 bases and the V segment lost 3 bases, leaving 5 bases of the junction unmatched. The CDR3 totals 14 residues. Germline assignment: CDR1 SGHRS and CDR2 YFSETQ.

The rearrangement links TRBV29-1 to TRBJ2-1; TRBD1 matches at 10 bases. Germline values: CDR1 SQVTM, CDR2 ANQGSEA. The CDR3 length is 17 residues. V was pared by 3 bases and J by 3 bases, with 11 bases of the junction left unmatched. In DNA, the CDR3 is TGCAGCGTTGAGGTCTGGACCGGGACAGGGGACTACAATGAGCAGTTCTTC. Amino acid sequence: CSVEVWTGTGDYNEQFF.

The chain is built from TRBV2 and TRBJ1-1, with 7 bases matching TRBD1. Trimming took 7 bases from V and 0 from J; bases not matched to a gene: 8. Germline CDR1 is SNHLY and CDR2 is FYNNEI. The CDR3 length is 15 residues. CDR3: CASNDLDRMNTEAFF. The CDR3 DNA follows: TGTGCCAGCAACGATCTGGACAGGATGAACACTGAAGCTTTCTTT.

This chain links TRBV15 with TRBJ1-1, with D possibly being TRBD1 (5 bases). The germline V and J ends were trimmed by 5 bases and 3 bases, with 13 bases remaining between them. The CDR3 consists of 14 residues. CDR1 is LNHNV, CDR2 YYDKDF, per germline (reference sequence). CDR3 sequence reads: CATSRQGLHTEAFF. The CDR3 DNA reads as TGTGCCACCAGCCGTCAGGGACTTCACACTGAAGCTTTCTTT.

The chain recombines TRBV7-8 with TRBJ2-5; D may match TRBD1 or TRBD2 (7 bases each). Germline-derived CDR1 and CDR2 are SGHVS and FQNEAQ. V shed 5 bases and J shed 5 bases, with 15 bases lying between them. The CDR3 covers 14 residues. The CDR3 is CASSQGGGWETQYF. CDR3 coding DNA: TGTGCCAGCAGCCAGGGGGGGGGATGGGAGACCCAGTACTTC.

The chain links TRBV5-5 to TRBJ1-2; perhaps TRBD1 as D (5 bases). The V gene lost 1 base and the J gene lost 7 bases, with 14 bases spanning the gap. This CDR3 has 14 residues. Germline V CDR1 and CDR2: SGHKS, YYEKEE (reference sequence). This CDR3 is CASSLYIQGGGYTF. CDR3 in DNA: TGTGCCAGCAGCTTGTATATTCAGGGAGGTGGCTACACCTTC.